Listed here is a single T cell receptor (beta chain). The CDR3 covers 14 residues. V lost 4 bases to trimming and J lost 7 bases, with 13 bases between them. Per germline, CDR1 LNHDA and CDR2 SQIVND (reference sequence). This entry belongs to a study of blood T cell repertoires in COVID-19. Generated by immunoSEQ multiplex PCR, the TCRdb table keeps only in-frame clones and is missing some. The sample contains 490,000 or so clones, roughly nine tenths of which appear only once. The sequence was obtained from a woman aged 60 to 75 who had recovered from COVID-19. The specimen was PBMCs or T cells enriched from blood (not recorded which). The genes are TRBV19 and TRBJ2-2, with D maybe TRBD1 (5 bases). The CDR3 DNA follows: TGTGCCAGTAGTACGGCAGGGTTGGGCGGGGAGCTGTTTTTT. Its protein product is CASSTAGLGGELFF.